Listed here are 31 T cell receptor beta chains from one sample, sequenced in a study of T-cell memory formation after mild COVID-19. Each CDR3 protein is one row after TCRdb ran MiXCR on the 5' RACE reads. The sample has hundreds of thousands of distinct CDR3 sequences, approximately 15% seen once; the top ten hold about 22%. The sample consisted of PBMCs or a T cell subset sorted from them (not recorded which). All receptors come from a man in his late teens or twenties who had mild COVID-19 (a few samples of this study predate the infection). Cell type and time point are not known.

This clonotype was observed a few times. CDR3 nucleotides: TGTGCCAGCAGTTACTCCACCACAGGGGACGGGGCCAACGTCCTGACTTTC. It is translated as CASSYSTTGDGANVLTF. The V call is TRBV6-2 or TRBV6-3, the J call TRBJ2-6, with 7 bases aligning to TRBD1. This CDR3 is 17 amino acids long. V was clipped by 0 bases and J by 4 bases; unmatched bases: 6. Germline assignment: CDR1 MNHEY and CDR2 SVGEGT.

This chain joins TRBV6-5 and TRBJ2-3; the D is unclear. The germline gives CDR1 MNHEY, CDR2 SVGAGI. The CDR3 is 14 amino acids. V gave up 1 base and J gave up 2 bases, with 7 bases separating them. CDR3 coding DNA: TGTGCCAGCAGTTACTTGGGGATCACAGATACGCAGTATTTT. It translates to CASSYLGITDTQYF.

The rearrangement links TRBV7-2 to TRBJ1-5; maybe TRBD1 (5 bases). This CDR3 spans 15 amino acids. Deletions cut 2 bases from V and 0 bases from J, with 8 bases between. Germline V gives CDR1 SGHTA, CDR2 FQGNSA. CDR3 protein: CASSLSRDSNQPQHF. The CDR3, as DNA: TGTGCCAGCAGCTTATCCAGGGATAGCAATCAGCCCCAGCATTTT.

This clonotype was counted only a few times. The CDR3 nucleotides are TGTGCCAGTAGTTTGGAGGTTTATCAGCCCCAGCATTTT. Translating gives CASSLEVYQPQHF. The chain couples TRBV19 to TRBJ1-5; D is undetermined. V lost 5 bases, J lost 5 bases, and 10 bases lay in between. The CDR3 spans 13 residues. Germline V gene data show CDR1 as LNHDA and CDR2 as SQIVND (reference sequence).

The chain uses TRBV7-2 and TRBJ1-6; D gene unclear. Germline CDR1 reads SGHTA; CDR2 reads FQGNSA. The ends were cut back, 4 bases at V and 8 bases at J, with 12 bases in the middle. The CDR3 is made up of 14 amino acids. Written as DNA, the CDR3 is TGTGCCAGCAGCTACGGTCTTGGGCATTCACCCCTCCACTTT. Translating gives CASSYGLGHSPLHF.

The gene calls are TRBV11-2 and TRBJ2-5; D possibly uses TRBD1 or TRBD2 (5 bases each). CDR3 size: 15 residues. Trimming removed 5 bases at V and 3 bases at J, with 16 bases between. CDR1 and CDR2 (germline): SGHAT, FQNNGV. CDR3 in amino acids: CASSPGGRLEETQYF. CDR3 DNA sequence: TGTGCCAGCAGCCCTGGGGGACGACTTGAAGAGACCCAGTACTTC.

This clonotype has a handful of counts. This rearrangement joins TRBV5-1 to TRBJ1-2, with D perhaps matching TRBD1 (5 bases). The CDR3 runs 15 residues. Germline V gene data show CDR1 as SGHRS and CDR2 as YFSETQ. Trimming removed 0 bases at V and 0 bases at J, with 9 bases between. CDR3: CASSLVGGTNYGYTF. CDR3 bases: TGCGCCAGCAGCTTGGTGGGGGGAACTAACTATGGCTACACCTTC. Full variable domain (missing parts from reference TRBV5-1 and TRBJ1-2): KAGVTQTPRYLIKTRGQQVTLSCSPISGHRSVSWYQQTPGQGLQFLFEYFSETQRNKGNFPGRFSGRQFSNSRSEMNVSTLELGDSALYLCASSLVGGTNYGYTFGSGTRLTVV.

This clonotype was counted many times. The chain carries TRBV7-9 and TRBJ2-5, with a tentative D call TRBD2 (6 bases). V lost 4 bases to trimming and J lost 1 base, with 7 bases between them. CDR3 size: 13 residues. Per germline, CDR1 SEHNR and CDR2 FQNEAQ (reference sequence). The CDR3 protein is CASSSGSQETQYF. CDR3 bases: TGTGCCAGCAGCTCCGGGAGCCAAGAGACCCAGTACTTC.

The gene calls are TRBV15 and TRBJ1-4; 7 bases agree with TRBD1. From germline, CDR1 is LNHNV and CDR2 YYDKDF (reference sequence). Trimming cost V 0 bases and J 5 bases; bases outside gene matches: 3. This CDR3 has 15 residues. CDR3 in amino acids: CATSRDRGGNEKLFF. The CDR3 DNA follows: TGTGCCACCAGCAGAGACAGGGGGGGGAATGAAAAACTGTTTTTT.

This clonotype was detected a few times. The gene calls are TRBV6-2 or TRBV6-3 and TRBJ2-1; D possibly matches TRBD1 or TRBD2 (5 bases each). From germline, CDR1 is MNHEY and CDR2 SVGEGT. The CDR3 covers 13 residues. Trimming left V 4 bases short and J 9 bases short, with 13 bases between. CDR3 in amino acids: CASSFPRGLEQFF. In DNA, the CDR3 is TGTGCCAGCAGTTTCCCTCGGGGCCTTGAGCAGTTCTTC.

This clonotype was seen more than once but under ten times. The genes are TRBV27 and TRBJ2-7, with D unclear. The CDR3 covers 13 residues. Germline CDR1 MNHEY, CDR2 SMNVEV (reference sequence). V was cut by 6 bases and J by 5 bases, with 14 bases left in between. The CDR3 spells CASSRSPPDEQYV. CDR3 nucleotides: TGTGCCAGCAGCCGAAGCCCCCCCGACGAGCAGTACGTC.

This clonotype was seen a few times. The chain combines TRBV7-2 with TRBJ2-1, with 7 positions matching TRBD2. The CDR3 is 17 residues long. The germline gives CDR1 SGHTA, CDR2 FQGNSA. V lost 0 bases, J lost 0 bases, and 5 bases stayed unmatched. The CDR3 sequence: CASSLAGGSSSYNEQFF. The CDR3, as DNA: TGTGCCAGCAGCTTAGCGGGGGGGTCAAGCTCCTACAATGAGCAGTTCTTC. The whole variable domain, remainder taken from reference TRBV7-2 and TRBJ2-1, is GAGVSQSPSNKVTEKGKDVELRCDPISGHTALYWYRQSLGQGLEFLIYFQGNSAPDKSGLPSDRFSAERTGGSVSTLTIQRTQQEDSAVYLCASSLAGGSSSYNEQFFGPGTRLTVL.

This clonotype was observed at least ten times. The chain uses TRBV12-3 or TRBV12-4 and TRBJ2-1; D may match TRBD1 or TRBD2 (5 bases each). Trimming stripped 6 bases from V and 2 bases from J, with 8 bases between. The CDR3 runs 13 residues. The CDR3 spells CASSRGPYNEQFF. The CDR3 bases are TGTGCCAGCAGCCGGGGACCCTACAATGAGCAGTTCTTC.

This clonotype was seen only a few times. The chain couples TRBV6-5 to TRBJ2-3; D is perhaps TRBD1 (6 bases). Deletions cut 7 bases from V and 10 bases from J, with 12 bases between. This CDR3 has 11 residues. Per germline, CDR1 MNHEY and CDR2 SVGAGI. CDR3 nucleotides: TGTGCCAGCACCTTAGGGGGAGCGCAGTATTTT. As protein: CASTLGGAQYF.

This clonotype came up a few times. The chain couples TRBV4-3 to TRBJ2-4; possible D gene TRBD2, 7 bases. This CDR3 contains 15 residues. Per the germline V gene, CDR1 is LGHNA and CDR2 is YSLEER. V gave up 3 bases and J gave up 4 bases, with 13 bases separating them. In DNA, the CDR3 is TGCGCCAGCAGCCAGGGGAAGGGGGGGAAAAACATTCAGTACTTC. Its protein is CASSQGKGGKNIQYF.

This clonotype showed up just a few times. The chain is built from TRBV5-1 and TRBJ1-1; 9 bases fit TRBD1. CDR1 and CDR2 (germline): SGHRS, YFSETQ. CDR3 size: 15 residues. Trimming took 4 bases from V and 4 from J; bases not matched to a gene: 8. The CDR3 nucleotides are TGCGCCAGCAGCGGGACAGGGCGGAGCGGCACTGAAGCTTTCTTT. It is translated as CASSGTGRSGTEAFF.

The chain joins TRBV6-5 to TRBJ1-1; the D gene is possibly TRBD1 (5 bases). V gave up 0 bases and J gave up 4 bases, with 12 bases separating them. The CDR3 totals 15 residues. Per germline, CDR1 MNHEY and CDR2 SVGAGI. Here the CDR3 reads CASSYSIGGVTEAFF. CDR3 in DNA: TGTGCCAGCAGTTACTCGATCGGGGGAGTCACTGAAGCTTTCTTT.

This clonotype has just a few counts. V and J are TRBV6-5 and TRBJ1-1; D gene ambiguous. CDR1 is MNHEY and CDR2 is SVGAGI in the germline V gene. CDR3 length: 14 amino acids. V lost 7 bases and J lost 1, with 13 bases in between. The DNA of the CDR3 is TGTGCCAGCAACCAGGACTGGAGGAACACTGAAGCTTTCTTT. Translating gives CASNQDWRNTEAFF.

The rearrangement joins TRBV7-2 to TRBJ2-4; D gene unclear. Germline CDR1 reads SGHTA; CDR2 reads FQGNSA. The germline V and J ends were trimmed by 5 bases and 2 bases, with 16 bases remaining between them. CDR3 length: 16 amino acids. In DNA, the CDR3 is TGTGCCAGCAGCCCCCAGGCCCCCGGATCCAAAAACATTCAGTACTTC. Its translation: CASSPQAPGSKNIQYF.

The chain carries TRBV7-9 and TRBJ1-2; no clear D gene. CDR3 length equals 14 residues. CDR1 is SEHNR and CDR2 is FQNEAQ in the germline V gene (reference sequence). Trimming pared 3 bases from V and 10 bases from J, leaving 18 bases between. CDR3 DNA: TGTGCCAGCAGCTTGGCTCAATCTAAGAATTACTACACCTTC. Translated: CASSLAQSKNYYTF.

The CDR3 loop is CSVEGTGMNTEAFF. Written as DNA, the CDR3 is TGCAGCGTTGAAGGGACAGGGATGAACACTGAAGCTTTCTTT. This chain joins TRBV29-1 and TRBJ1-1; TRBD1 aligns across 8 bases. Germline loops: CDR1 SQVTM, CDR2 ANQGSEA. The CDR3 has 14 amino acids. V trimming: 1 base; J trimming: 0 bases; junction bases outside the gene matches: 1.

This clonotype came up a few times. This chain joins TRBV27 and TRBJ2-7, with D perhaps matching TRBD2 (5 bases). The CDR3 runs to 14 residues. Germline V gives CDR1 MNHEY, CDR2 SMNVEV (reference sequence). V gave up 7 bases and J gave up 2 bases, with 15 bases separating them. The CDR3 DNA sequence: TGTGCCAGCACCCCGGACGGACTCACCTACGAGCAGTACTTC. The encoded protein is CASTPDGLTYEQYF.

The chain has TRBV4-2 and TRBJ2-1; 11 positions match TRBD2. Per the germline V gene, CDR1 is LGHNA and CDR2 is YNFKEQ. This CDR3 comprises 14 residues. V lost 6 bases to trimming and J lost 7 bases; unmatched junction nucleotides: 5. CDR3: CASRGTSGWNEQFF. CDR3 DNA sequence: TGTGCCAGCAGAGGGACTAGCGGCTGGAATGAGCAGTTCTTC.

The sample holds a few counts of this clonotype. J is TRBJ1-1 and V is TRBV6-5; D not resolved. The length of the CDR3 is 13 residues. Trimming took 2 bases from V and 7 from J, leaving 11 bases between them. CDR1 is MNHEY and CDR2 is SVGAGI in the germline V gene. This CDR3 is CASSYREKVEAFF. CDR3 DNA sequence: TGTGCCAGCAGTTACAGGGAGAAGGTTGAAGCTTTCTTT.

The chain joins TRBV4-3 to TRBJ2-5, with 7 bases aligning to TRBD2. V shed 3 bases and J 2 bases; nucleotides not matched to a gene: 9. This CDR3 is built from 16 residues. Germline loops: CDR1 LGHNA, CDR2 YSLEER. CDR3 in amino acids: CASSHDGGGKQETQYF. In DNA, the CDR3 is TGCGCCAGCAGCCACGATGGGGGGGGAAAGCAAGAGACCCAGTACTTC.

Only one count was recorded for this clonotype. This sequence joins TRBV15 and TRBJ2-7; D unclear. CDR3 length equals 13 residues. Trimming pared 0 bases from V and 3 bases from J, leaving 6 bases between. CDR1 and CDR2 from the germline V gene are LNHNV and YYDKDF (reference sequence). CDR3 DNA: TGTGCCACCAGCAGAGACGTAAACTACGAGCAGTACGTC. As protein: CATSRDVNYEQYV.

This clonotype has only a few counts. The V and J genes are TRBV7-2 and TRBJ1-6, with D uncertain. The CDR3 has 12 amino acids. From germline, CDR1 is SGHTA and CDR2 FQGNSA. V was clipped by 5 bases and J by 12 bases, with 11 bases between them. The CDR3 is CASSPASRPLHF. The DNA for the CDR3 is TGTGCCAGCAGCCCCGCGTCGAGACCCCTCCACTTT.

V gene TRBV11-2 combines with J gene TRBJ2-2; 8 bases are a match to TRBD2. The CDR3 is 14 residues long. The germline V gene encodes CDR1 SGHAT and CDR2 FQNNGV. The V gene end was trimmed by 2 bases and the J gene end by 6 bases; junction bases not matched to a gene: 2. CDR3 loop: CASSLRRGAGELFF. In DNA form, the CDR3 reads TGTGCCAGCAGCTTACGGCGGGGGGCCGGGGAGCTGTTTTTT. Full variable domain (missing parts from reference TRBV11-2 and TRBJ2-2): EAGVAQSPRYKIIEKRQSVAFWCNPISGHATLYWYQQILGQGPKLLIQFQNNGVVDDSQLPKDRFSAERLKGVDSTLKIQPAKLEDSAVYLCASSLRRGAGELFFGEGSRLTVL.

The J gene is TRBJ2-5, the V gene TRBV5-1; D possibly corresponds to TRBD2 (6 bases). This CDR3 has 15 residues. The V end was cut by 7 bases, the J end by 0 bases, with 16 bases between. Looked up from germline, CDR1 is SGHRS and CDR2 is YFSETQ. In DNA, the CDR3 is TGCGCCAGCTCCGGTTCGGGACTGCACCAAGAGACCCAGTACTTC. It translates to CASSGSGLHQETQYF.

This clonotype was seen just once. The genes are TRBV12-3 or TRBV12-4 and TRBJ2-1, with 7 nucleotides matching TRBD1. V shed 5 bases and J 4 bases; nucleotides not matched to a gene: 5. The CDR3 has 14 amino acids. The CDR3 here is CASSPGTEYNEQFF. The CDR3 nucleotides are TGTGCCAGCAGTCCCGGGACAGAATACAATGAGCAGTTCTTC.

At least ten counts were recorded for this clonotype. V and J are TRBV5-1 and TRBJ2-7; no clear D gene. Trimming pared 0 bases from V and 0 bases from J, leaving 4 bases between. Germline CDR1 is SGHRS and CDR2 is YFSETQ. This CDR3 has 13 residues. The DNA for the CDR3 is TGCGCCAGCAGCTTGGGGAGCTCCTACGAGCAGTACTTC. This codes for CASSLGSSYEQYF. The full variable domain, its missing parts supplied by reference TRBV5-1 and TRBJ2-7, is KAGVTQTPRYLIKTRGQQVTLSCSPISGHRSVSWYQQTPGQGLQFLFEYFSETQRNKGNFPGRFSGRQFSNSRSEMNVSTLELGDSALYLCASSLGSSYEQYFGPGTRLTVT.